This T cell receptor (beta chain) was sequenced in a study of blood T cell repertoires in COVID-19. On the study more broadly: Acute and convalescent COVID-19 specimens originated in the United States, Italy and Spain. T cells, B-cell-depleted T cells, or PBMCs supplied cDNA or gDNA.

Authors' data handling: Estimation of nucleated cell counts relied on the amplification of reference gene primers. Repertoires were generated with immunoSEQ multiplex PCR, while TCRdb's copy carries only in-frame clones and drops some. V and J calls plus clone size are reproduced from that table; the DNA served to infer D and trimming. The repertoire holds 220,000 or so clones, with 80% as singletons. The length of the CDR3 is 15 residues. Germline-derived CDR1 and CDR2 are SGHRS and YFSETQ. J lost 4 bases, V lost 0 bases, and 3 bases had no gene match. The V gene is TRBV5-1, the J gene TRBJ2-7; 11 positions match TRBD1. This receptor was taken from a woman in her 70s with acute or convalescent COVID-19. The sample comprised peripheral blood. CDR3 in amino acids: CASSLAGTGGYEQYF. In DNA form, the CDR3 reads TGCGCCAGCAGCTTGGCCGGGACAGGGGGTTACGAGCAGTACTTC.